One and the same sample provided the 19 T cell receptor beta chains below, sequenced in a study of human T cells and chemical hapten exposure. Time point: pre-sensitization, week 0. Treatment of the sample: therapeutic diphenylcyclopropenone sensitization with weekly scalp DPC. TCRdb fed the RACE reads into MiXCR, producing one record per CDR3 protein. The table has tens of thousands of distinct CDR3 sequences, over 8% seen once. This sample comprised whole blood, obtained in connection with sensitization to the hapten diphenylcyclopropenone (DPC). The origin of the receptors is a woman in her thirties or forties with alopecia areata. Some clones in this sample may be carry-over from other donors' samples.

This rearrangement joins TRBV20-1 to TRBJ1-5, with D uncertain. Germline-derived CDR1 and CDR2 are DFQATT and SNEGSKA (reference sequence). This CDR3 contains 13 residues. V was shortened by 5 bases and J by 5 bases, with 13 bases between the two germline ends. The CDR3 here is CSASLRWDQPQHF. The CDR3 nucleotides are TGCAGTGCTTCCCTCCGGTGGGATCAGCCCCAGCATTTT.

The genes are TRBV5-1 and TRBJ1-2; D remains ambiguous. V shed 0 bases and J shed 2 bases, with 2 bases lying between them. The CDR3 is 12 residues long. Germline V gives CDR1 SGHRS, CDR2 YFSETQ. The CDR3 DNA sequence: TGCGCCAGCAGCTTGGGGAACTATGGCTACACCTTC. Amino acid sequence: CASSLGNYGYTF.

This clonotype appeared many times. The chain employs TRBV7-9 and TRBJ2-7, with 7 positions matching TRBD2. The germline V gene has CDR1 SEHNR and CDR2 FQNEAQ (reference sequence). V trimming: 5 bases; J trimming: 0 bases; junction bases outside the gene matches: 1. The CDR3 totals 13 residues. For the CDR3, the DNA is TGTGCCAGCAGCCGGGGGGACTCCTACGAGCAGTACTTC. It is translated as CASSRGDSYEQYF. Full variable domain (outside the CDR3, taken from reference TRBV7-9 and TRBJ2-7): DTGVSQNPRHKITKRGQNVTFRCDPISEHNRLYWYRQTLGQGPEFLTYFQNEAQLEKSRLLSDRFSAERPKGSFSTLEIQRTEQGDSAMYLCASSRGDSYEQYFGPGTRLTVT.

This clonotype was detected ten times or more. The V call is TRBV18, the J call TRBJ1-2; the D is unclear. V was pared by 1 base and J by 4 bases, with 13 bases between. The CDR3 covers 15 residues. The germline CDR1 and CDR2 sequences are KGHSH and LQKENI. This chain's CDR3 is CASSPQTTVSYGYTF. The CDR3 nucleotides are TGTGCCAGCTCACCACAAACGACGGTTTCCTATGGCTACACCTTC.

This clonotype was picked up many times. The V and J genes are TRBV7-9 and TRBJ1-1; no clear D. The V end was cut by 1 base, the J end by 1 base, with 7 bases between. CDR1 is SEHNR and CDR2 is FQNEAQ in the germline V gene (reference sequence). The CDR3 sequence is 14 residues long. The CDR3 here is CASSLVRGNTEAFF. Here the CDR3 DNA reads TGTGCCAGCAGCTTAGTTCGGGGGAACACTGAAGCTTTCTTT.

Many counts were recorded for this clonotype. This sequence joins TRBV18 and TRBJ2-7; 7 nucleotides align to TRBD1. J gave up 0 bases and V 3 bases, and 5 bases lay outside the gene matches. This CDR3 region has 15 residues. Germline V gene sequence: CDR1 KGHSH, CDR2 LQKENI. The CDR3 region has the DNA TGTGCCAGCTCACCGGTCAGGGGGAGCTCCTACGAGCAGTACTTC. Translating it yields CASSPVRGSSYEQYF.

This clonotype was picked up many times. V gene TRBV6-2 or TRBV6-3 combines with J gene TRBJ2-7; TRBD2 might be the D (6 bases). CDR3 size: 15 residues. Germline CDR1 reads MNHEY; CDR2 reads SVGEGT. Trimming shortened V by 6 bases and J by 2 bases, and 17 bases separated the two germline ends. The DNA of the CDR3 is TGTGCCAGCAGAGGAGGGACCGGGTGGACCTACGAGCAGTACTTC. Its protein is CASRGGTGWTYEQYF.

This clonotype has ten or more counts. CDR3 sequence: CASTRPGETEAFF. Here the CDR3 DNA reads TGTGCCAGCACCCGTCCAGGGGAGACTGAAGCTTTCTTT. The chain uses TRBV2 and TRBJ1-1; tentatively, D is TRBD1 (6 bases). Germline V lookup: CDR1 SNHLY, CDR2 FYNNEI. The V and J ends lost 7 bases and 5 bases respectively, with 14 bases between them. The CDR3 length is 13 residues.

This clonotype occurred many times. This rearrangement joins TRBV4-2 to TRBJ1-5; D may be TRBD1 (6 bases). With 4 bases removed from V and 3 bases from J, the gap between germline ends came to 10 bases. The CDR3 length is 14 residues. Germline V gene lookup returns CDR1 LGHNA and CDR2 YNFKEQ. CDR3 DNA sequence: TGTGCCAGCAGCCTACCAGGGGACAATCAGCCCCAGCATTTT. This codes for CASSLPGDNQPQHF.

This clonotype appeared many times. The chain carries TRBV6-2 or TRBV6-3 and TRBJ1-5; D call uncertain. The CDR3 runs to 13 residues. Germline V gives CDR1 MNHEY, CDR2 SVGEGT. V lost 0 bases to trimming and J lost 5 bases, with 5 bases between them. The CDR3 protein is CASSYSAHQPQHF. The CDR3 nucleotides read TGTGCCAGCAGTTACTCGGCCCATCAGCCCCAGCATTTT.

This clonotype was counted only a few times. The CDR3 sequence is CASSPMENTQYF. The CDR3 DNA is TGTGCCAGCTCACCGATGGAGAATACGCAGTATTTT. This chain connects TRBV18 to TRBJ2-3; no definite D call. The germline V and J ends were trimmed by 3 bases and 7 bases, with 8 bases remaining between them. Germline V lookup: CDR1 KGHSH, CDR2 LQKENI. This CDR3 contains 12 residues.

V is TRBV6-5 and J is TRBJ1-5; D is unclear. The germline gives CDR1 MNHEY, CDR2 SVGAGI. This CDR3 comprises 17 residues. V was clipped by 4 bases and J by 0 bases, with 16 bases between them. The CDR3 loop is CASSSTPGSNSNQPQHF. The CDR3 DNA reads TGTGCCAGCAGTTCCACCCCCGGCAGTAATAGCAATCAGCCCCAGCATTTT.

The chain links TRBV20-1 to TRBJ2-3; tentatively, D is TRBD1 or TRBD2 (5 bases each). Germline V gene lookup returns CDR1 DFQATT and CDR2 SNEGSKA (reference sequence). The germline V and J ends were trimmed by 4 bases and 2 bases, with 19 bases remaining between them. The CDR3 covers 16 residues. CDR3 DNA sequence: TGCAGTGCTACTGAAGGTCTGAGAGGGGTCACAGATACGCAGTATTTT. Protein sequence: CSATEGLRGVTDTQYF.

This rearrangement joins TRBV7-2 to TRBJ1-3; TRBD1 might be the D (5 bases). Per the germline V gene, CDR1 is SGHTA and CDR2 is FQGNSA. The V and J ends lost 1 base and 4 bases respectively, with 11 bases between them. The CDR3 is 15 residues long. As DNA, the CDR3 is TGTGCCAGCAGCTTAGTTCAGGGACCAGGAAACACCATATATTTT. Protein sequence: CASSLVQGPGNTIYF. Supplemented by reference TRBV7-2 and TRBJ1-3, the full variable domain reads GAGVSQSPSNKVTEKGKDVELRCDPISGHTALYWYRQSLGQGLEFLIYFQGNSAPDKSGLPSDRFSAERTGGSVSTLTIQRTQQEDSAVYLCASSLVQGPGNTIYFGEGSWLTVV.

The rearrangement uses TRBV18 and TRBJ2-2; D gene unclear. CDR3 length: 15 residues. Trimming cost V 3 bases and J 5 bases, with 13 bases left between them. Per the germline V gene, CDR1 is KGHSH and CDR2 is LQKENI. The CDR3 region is CASSPDLGRTGELFF. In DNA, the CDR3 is TGTGCCAGCTCACCCGACCTAGGCAGGACCGGGGAGCTGTTTTTT.

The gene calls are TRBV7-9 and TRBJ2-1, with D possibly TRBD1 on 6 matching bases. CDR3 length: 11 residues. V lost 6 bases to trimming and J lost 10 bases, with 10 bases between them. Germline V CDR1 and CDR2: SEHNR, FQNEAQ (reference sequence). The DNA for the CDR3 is TGTGCCAGCAGTTCAGGACAGGAGCAGTTCTTC. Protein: CASSSGQEQFF.

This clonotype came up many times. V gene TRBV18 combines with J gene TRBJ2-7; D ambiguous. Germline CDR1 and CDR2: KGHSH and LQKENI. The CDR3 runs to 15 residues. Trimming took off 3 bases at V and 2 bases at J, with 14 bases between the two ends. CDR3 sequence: CASSPGRYIPYEQYF. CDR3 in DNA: TGTGCCAGCTCACCGGGCAGATATATCCCCTACGAGCAGTACTTC.

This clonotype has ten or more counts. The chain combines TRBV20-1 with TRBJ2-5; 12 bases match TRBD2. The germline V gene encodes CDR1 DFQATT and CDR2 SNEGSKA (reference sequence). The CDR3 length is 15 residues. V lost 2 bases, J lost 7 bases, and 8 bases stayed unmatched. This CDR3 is CSARPLAGGPRTQYF. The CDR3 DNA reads TGCAGTGCTAGACCACTAGCGGGGGGCCCACGGACCCAGTACTTC.

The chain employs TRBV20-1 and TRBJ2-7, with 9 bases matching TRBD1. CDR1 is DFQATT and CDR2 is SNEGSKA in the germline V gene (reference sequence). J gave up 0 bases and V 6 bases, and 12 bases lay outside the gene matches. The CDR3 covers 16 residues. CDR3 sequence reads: CSAPGRRQGDSYEQYF. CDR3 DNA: TGCAGTGCCCCGGGGAGGAGACAGGGGGACTCCTACGAGCAGTACTTC.